Shown below are 3 T cell receptor beta chains from a single sample sequenced in a study of regulatory T cells in long-lasting Graves disease. To make TCR beta libraries, researchers used iRepertoire HTBI primers and Arm-PCR of CDR3 regions. MiXCR was run by TCRdb on the multiplex PCR reads, yielding one entry per CDR3 protein. This sample carries 350,000 to 400,000 distinct CDR3 sequences, around 16% of them seen once, and the ten largest clones take 20%. As to time point: newly diagnosed GD, antithyroid drugs for less than 3 months. With RNA extracted from PBMCs as input, the TCR library was made. These data also formed part of another study, on T cells in Graves' hyperthyroidism and ophthalmopathy.

The starting material was peripheral blood mononuclear cells (PBMCs), obtained at new diagnosis, from a patient treated with antithyroid drugs. These receptors all come from a woman under 30 with Graves disease.

The chain is built from TRBV12-3 or TRBV12-4 and TRBJ2-1; D is perhaps TRBD1 (6 bases). Trimming cost V 5 bases and J 6 bases, with 17 bases left between them. The CDR3 covers 15 residues. This CDR3 reads CASSPSGTPPNEQFF. In nucleotides, the CDR3 is TGTGCCAGCAGTCCTTCCGGGACACCCCCCAATGAGCAGTTCTTC.

In its sample, this clonotype was seen many times. The chain combines TRBV11-2 with TRBJ2-1, with D maybe TRBD2 (7 bases). This CDR3 has 19 residues. Between the trimmed V and J ends, which lost 3 bases and 2 bases, there was a span of 23 bases. CDR1 is SGHAT and CDR2 is FQNNGV in the germline V gene. CDR3 coding DNA: TGTGCCAGCAGCTTTGGGGGGCTCACGACTAGCTGGCCCTACAATGAGCAGTTCTTC. Translating it yields CASSFGGLTTSWPYNEQFF. Full variable domain (missing parts from reference TRBV11-2 and TRBJ2-1): EAGVAQSPRYKIIEKRQSVAFWCNPISGHATLYWYQQILGQGPKLLIQFQNNGVVDDSQLPKDRFSAERLKGVDSTLKIQPAKLEDSAVYLCASSFGGLTTSWPYNEQFFGPGTRLTVL.

This clonotype was recorded many times. V is TRBV3-1 and J is TRBJ1-5; TRBD1 might be the D (6 bases). Trimming pared 4 bases from V and 6 bases from J, leaving 13 bases between. Germline loops: CDR1 LGHDT, CDR2 YNNKEL (reference sequence). This CDR3 region has 14 residues. Here the CDR3 DNA reads TGTGCCAGCAGCCCCCTCCCGGACAGTCAGCCCCAGCATTTT. It encodes CASSPLPDSQPQHF.